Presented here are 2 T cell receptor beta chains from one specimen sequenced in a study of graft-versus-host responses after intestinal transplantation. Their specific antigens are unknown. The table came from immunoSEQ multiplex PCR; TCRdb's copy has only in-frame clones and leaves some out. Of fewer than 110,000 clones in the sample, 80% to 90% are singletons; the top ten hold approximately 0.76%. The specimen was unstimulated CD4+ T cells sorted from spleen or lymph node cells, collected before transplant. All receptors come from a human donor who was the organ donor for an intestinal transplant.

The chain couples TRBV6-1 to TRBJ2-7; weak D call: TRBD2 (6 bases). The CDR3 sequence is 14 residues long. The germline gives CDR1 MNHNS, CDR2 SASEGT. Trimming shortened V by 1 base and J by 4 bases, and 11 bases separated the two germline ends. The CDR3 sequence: CASSEGTTLYEQYF. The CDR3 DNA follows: TGTGCCAGCAGTGAAGGGACTACTCTTTACGAGCAGTACTTC.

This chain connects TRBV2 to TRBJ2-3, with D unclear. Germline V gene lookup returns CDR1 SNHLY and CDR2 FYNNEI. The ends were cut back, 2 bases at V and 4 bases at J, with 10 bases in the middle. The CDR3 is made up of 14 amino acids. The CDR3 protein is CASSESSPADTQYF. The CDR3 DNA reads TGTGCCAGCAGTGAATCTTCGCCCGCAGATACGCAGTATTTT.